This TCR beta chain derives from a study of T cells in Graves' hyperthyroidism and ophthalmopathy. The CDR3 length is 15 residues. CDR1 LNHDA and CDR2 SQIVND come from the germline V gene (reference sequence). Trimming left V 10 bases short and J 6 bases short, with 24 bases between. Uncontrolled infection, other autoimmune disease, pregnancy or lactation led to exclusion. Study observations and caveats: Ophthalmopathy could be told apart from stable hyperthyroidism with a 13 V-J model. Blood also held most thyroid clonotypes expanded beyond 0.001. The model's output predicted ophthalmopathy at a median of roughly 6.9 months prior to onset.

RNA transcripts served as the template for amplifying TCR beta CDR3 regions. When the TCR CDR3 underwent first-round RT-PCR, the HTBI primer set was used. TCRdb re-called the multiplex PCR reads with MiXCR, one entry per CDR3 protein. The sample consists of hundreds of thousands of distinct CDR3 sequences, 20% to 25% of them appearing once. Points on this clonotype: What it recognizes is unknown.

Source material: blood. The chain carries TRBV19 and TRBJ1-2; D is perhaps TRBD1 (5 bases). The TCR comes from a man in his forties or fifties with Graves' hyperthyroidism. CDR3 protein: CATAYKAGRVDGYTF. In DNA, the CDR3 is TGTGCCACGGCGTATAAGGCGGGCAGGGTTGATGGCTACACCTTC.